Listed below are T cell receptor beta chains from one sample, sequenced in a study of T cell repertoires in cytomegalovirus infection. One entry per CDR3 protein results from TCRdb running MiXCR on the reads. The sample lists around 320,000 distinct CDR3 sequences, more than 8% seen once, with 4.3% in the top ten. Sequences were obtained from PBMCs. Receptor source: a human donor in good health (CMV status not recorded). Some clones in this sample may be carry-over from other donors' samples. Each CDR3 is given with its conserved first and last residue. Fields, in order: V gene, J gene, D gene, CDR3 protein. A D gene is named only where the DNA matches it firmly.

V gene: TRBV12-3/TRBV12-4; J gene: TRBJ1-3; D gene: TRBD1; CDR3 protein: CASSPGQGFNTIYF
V gene: TRBV6-2/TRBV6-3; J gene: TRBJ2-7; D gene: TRBD2; CDR3 protein: CASSSGTSGELSYEQYF
V gene: TRBV7-2; J gene: TRBJ1-3; D gene: -; CDR3 protein: CASSSWTSGNTIYF
V gene: TRBV9; J gene: TRBJ1-3; D gene: -; CDR3 protein: CASSADNSGNTIYF
V gene: TRBV7-2; J gene: TRBJ1-4; D gene: -; CDR3 protein: CASSLAPKGVGVKLFF
V gene: TRBV7-2; J gene: TRBJ2-5; D gene: -; CDR3 protein: CASSLALGVRGETQYF
V gene: TRBV28; J gene: TRBJ2-7; D gene: TRBD2; CDR3 protein: CASSSPWSGLAAGTYEQYF
V gene: TRBV10-3; J gene: TRBJ1-6; D gene: TRBD1; CDR3 protein: CATADREAYNSPLHF
V gene: TRBV15; J gene: TRBJ2-7; D gene: -; CDR3 protein: CATSRARGAHEQYF
V gene: TRBV7-8; J gene: TRBJ1-4; D gene: -; CDR3 protein: CASSFNIGSTNEKLFF
V gene: TRBV12-3/TRBV12-4; J gene: TRBJ1-1; D gene: -; CDR3 protein: CASTIGQMNTEAFF
V gene: TRBV4-1; J gene: TRBJ2-1; D gene: TRBD1; CDR3 protein: CASRYRDRDNNEQFF
V gene: TRBV7-2; J gene: TRBJ1-3; D gene: TRBD1; CDR3 protein: CASSIDRAGNTIYF
V gene: TRBV19; J gene: TRBJ2-2; D gene: -; CDR3 protein: CASSFYLDTGELFF
V gene: TRBV7-2; J gene: TRBJ1-1; D gene: TRBD1; CDR3 protein: CASSHRDRVTTEAFF
V gene: TRBV4-2; J gene: TRBJ1-1; D gene: -; CDR3 protein: CASSHVGPPMNTEAFF
V gene: TRBV7-2; J gene: TRBJ2-5; D gene: TRBD2; CDR3 protein: CASSLTSAQETQYF
V gene: TRBV7-8; J gene: TRBJ2-6; D gene: -; CDR3 protein: CASSLDRVSGANVLTF
V gene: TRBV5-4; J gene: TRBJ2-1; D gene: -; CDR3 protein: CASSLQLNVAYNEQFF
V gene: TRBV7-2; J gene: TRBJ1-5; D gene: -; CDR3 protein: CASSSGTANGNQPQHF
V gene: TRBV2; J gene: TRBJ1-4; D gene: -; CDR3 protein: CASRAKQHEKLFF
V gene: TRBV28; J gene: TRBJ1-4; D gene: -; CDR3 protein: CASSLFWGLTTNEKLFF
V gene: TRBV7-3; J gene: TRBJ2-7; D gene: -; CDR3 protein: CASSLTGQPYEQYF
V gene: TRBV4-1; J gene: TRBJ2-7; D gene: -; CDR3 protein: CASSQGGSRARYEQYF
V gene: TRBV12-3/TRBV12-4; J gene: TRBJ1-3; D gene: -; CDR3 protein: CASTIRGAGNTIYF
V gene: TRBV12-3/TRBV12-4; J gene: TRBJ1-2; D gene: -; CDR3 protein: CASSFSGENYGYTF
V gene: TRBV20-1; J gene: TRBJ2-6; D gene: -; CDR3 protein: CSAGTRSSGANVLTF
V gene: TRBV19; J gene: TRBJ1-1; D gene: -; CDR3 protein: CASSYRANTEAFF
V gene: TRBV28; J gene: TRBJ2-1; D gene: TRBD2; CDR3 protein: CATGGGILNNEQFF
V gene: TRBV20-1; J gene: TRBJ2-7; D gene: -; CDR3 protein: CRASGRLSYEQYF
V gene: TRBV6-5; J gene: TRBJ2-4; D gene: -; CDR3 protein: CASRVDRGGNIQYF
V gene: TRBV11-2; J gene: TRBJ2-1; D gene: TRBD2; CDR3 protein: CASSLTSGANNEQFF
V gene: TRBV27; J gene: TRBJ2-7; D gene: TRBD1; CDR3 protein: CASSSGTGDSYEQYF
V gene: TRBV4-2; J gene: TRBJ2-3; D gene: -; CDR3 protein: CASSPEEGSTPGDTQYF
V gene: TRBV7-2; J gene: TRBJ1-3; D gene: -; CDR3 protein: CASSFGPGGNTIYF
V gene: TRBV27; J gene: TRBJ2-7; D gene: TRBD2; CDR3 protein: CASSGSNPGTSGRGGYEQYF
V gene: TRBV20-1; J gene: TRBJ1-2; D gene: -; CDR3 protein: CSAFTPNYGYTF
V gene: TRBV9; J gene: TRBJ2-7; D gene: -; CDR3 protein: CASSGPSGGYEQYF
V gene: TRBV27; J gene: TRBJ2-3; D gene: -; CDR3 protein: CASSFLGQTPGADTQYF
V gene: TRBV12-3/TRBV12-4; J gene: TRBJ1-1; D gene: -; CDR3 protein: CASSLGRGSTEAFF
V gene: TRBV2; J gene: TRBJ2-1; D gene: -; CDR3 protein: CASRMGLDHNEQFF
V gene: TRBV7-2; J gene: TRBJ1-4; D gene: -; CDR3 protein: CASSLNPGTAEKLFF
V gene: TRBV12-3/TRBV12-4; J gene: TRBJ1-1; D gene: -; CDR3 protein: CASSLGRGPEAFF
V gene: TRBV2; J gene: TRBJ2-5; D gene: -; CDR3 protein: CARGSGGRQETQYF
V gene: TRBV20-1; J gene: TRBJ2-7; D gene: -; CDR3 protein: CSARTTYPSYEQYF
V gene: TRBV28; J gene: TRBJ2-5; D gene: TRBD2; CDR3 protein: CASSSLLGTSGSTNEETQYF
V gene: TRBV25-1; J gene: TRBJ2-1; D gene: TRBD2; CDR3 protein: CASSELGLAGNEQFF
V gene: TRBV7-9; J gene: TRBJ1-5; D gene: -; CDR3 protein: CASSTGAQPQHF
V gene: TRBV19; J gene: TRBJ1-2; D gene: TRBD1; CDR3 protein: CASSNRGRGYTF
V gene: TRBV28; J gene: TRBJ1-6; D gene: TRBD1; CDR3 protein: CASSLRTGTGRSISPLHF
V gene: TRBV7-2; J gene: TRBJ2-7; D gene: TRBD2; CDR3 protein: CASSFKLAAISEQYF
V gene: TRBV7-2; J gene: TRBJ2-1; D gene: TRBD1; CDR3 protein: CASSLGRGQPYNEQFF
V gene: TRBV7-2; J gene: TRBJ2-3; D gene: -; CDR3 protein: CASSFNTPGTLTDTQYF
V gene: TRBV19; J gene: TRBJ1-2; D gene: TRBD1; CDR3 protein: CASSATGAGYTF
V gene: TRBV7-2; J gene: TRBJ2-5; D gene: TRBD2; CDR3 protein: CASSFPGLAGGTKTQYF
V gene: TRBV24-1; J gene: TRBJ2-1; D gene: TRBD2; CDR3 protein: CATNAAGVREQFF
V gene: TRBV27; J gene: TRBJ1-2; D gene: -; CDR3 protein: CASSDRAGGYTF
V gene: TRBV6-2/TRBV6-3; J gene: TRBJ2-7; D gene: TRBD2; CDR3 protein: CASMDRRGRVPEQYF
V gene: TRBV7-2; J gene: TRBJ2-5; D gene: TRBD2; CDR3 protein: CASSAQSGGGAETQYF
V gene: TRBV28; J gene: TRBJ2-1; D gene: TRBD2; CDR3 protein: CASSLRTSGRPPYNEQFF